The present T cell receptor (beta chain) was sequenced within a study of beta chain features in type 1 diabetes. Expressed TCRB transcripts got sequenced, as all isolated RNA was reverse transcribed. The assay was immunoSEQ multiplex PCR, and TCRdb's table has in-frame clones only and misses some. The sample has 900,000 or so clones, roughly 16% seen once. Each donor gave one heparinised blood draw averaging roughly 120 mL. Between the trimmed V and J ends, which lost 4 bases and 0 bases, there was a span of 18 bases. CDR1 is SGHDT and CDR2 is YYEEEE in the germline V gene. The CDR3 consists of 17 residues.

The sample comprised naive CD4+ T cells from blood. This TCR was recovered from a woman aged 18-30 years in good health. The rearrangement uses TRBV5-6 and TRBJ2-3; tentative D call: TRBD2 (7 bases). This CDR3 reads CASSPSWEGGSTDTQYF. CDR3 sequence (DNA): TGTGCCAGCAGCCCTAGCTGGGAGGGGGGAAGCACAGATACGCAGTATTTT.